The 14 T cell receptor beta chains reported below all come from one sample, sequenced in a study of T cells in Graves' hyperthyroidism and ophthalmopathy. Template material for amplifying TCR beta CDR3 regions consisted of RNA transcripts. During a first-round RT-PCR of the TCR CDR3, the HTBI primer set was used. TCRdb reanalysed the multiplex PCR reads using MiXCR and keeps one entry per CDR3 protein. The sample lists 100,000 to 140,000 distinct CDR3 sequences, approximately 15% occurring once. The sequenced sample consisted of blood. The receptors stem from a woman between 45 and 65 years old with Graves' hyperthyroidism.

The rearrangement uses TRBV5-1 and TRBJ2-2; TRBD1 matches 8 bases. CDR1 and CDR2 from the germline V gene are SGHRS and YFSETQ. The J segment lost 5 bases and the V segment lost 1 base, leaving 7 bases of the junction unmatched. This CDR3 is built from 16 residues. CDR3 amino acids: CASSLTGQGLTGELFF. In DNA form, the CDR3 reads TGCGCCAGCAGCTTGACAGGACAGGGCTTGACCGGGGAGCTGTTTTTT.

The gene calls are TRBV20-1 and TRBJ2-7, with TRBD1 as a possible D gene (5 bases). The CDR3 spans 13 residues. The ends were cut back, 6 bases at V and 2 bases at J, with 14 bases in the middle. Germline V gives CDR1 DFQATT, CDR2 SNEGSKA (reference sequence). The CDR3 DNA is TGCAGTGCGGAAAGGACAACTACCTACGAGCAGTACTTC. Amino acids: CSAERTTTYEQYF.

In this sample, this clonotype turned up many times. The chain links TRBV28 to TRBJ1-4; TRBD1 agrees at 10 bases. CDR3 size: 16 residues. In germline, CDR1 is MDHEN, CDR2 SYDVKM. J lost 8 bases, V lost 4 bases, and 10 bases had no gene match. CDR3 sequence: CASSSVIATGGEKLFF. The CDR3 DNA reads TGTGCCAGCAGTTCCGTCATCGCGACAGGGGGCGAAAAACTGTTTTTT.

This clonotype was counted only a few times. The chain joins TRBV7-3 to TRBJ2-1, with D possibly matching TRBD2 (5 bases). The CDR3 is made up of 14 amino acids. The germline gives CDR1 SGHTA, CDR2 FQGTGA. The CDR3 region has the DNA TGTTGTTCATTCGGGATTAGCTCCTACAATGAGCAGTTCTTC. It specifies CCSFGISSYNEQFF.

The chain is built from TRBV10-3 and TRBJ2-1; 12 bases line up with TRBD2. This CDR3 has 15 residues. Germline-derived CDR1 and CDR2 are ENHRY and SYGVKD. The ends lost 4 bases at V and 6 bases at J; junction bases unmatched: 4. As DNA, the CDR3 is TGTGCCATCAGTGCGACTAGCGGGAGAGGCAATGAGCAGTTCTTC. This translates into CAISATSGRGNEQFF.

This clonotype was recorded many times. The rearrangement uses TRBV12-3 or TRBV12-4 and TRBJ2-1; D gene unclear. The CDR3 loop spans 12 amino acids. Trimming took 6 bases from V and 11 from J, leaving 14 bases between them. DNA of the CDR3: TGTGCCAGCAGCATAACCTCTGGACAGCAGTTCTTC. It specifies CASSITSGQQFF.

This clonotype was counted at least ten times. This chain links TRBV2 with TRBJ2-5; 14 bases match TRBD2. Germline V gene data show CDR1 as SNHLY and CDR2 as FYNNEI. V gave up 2 bases and J gave up 4 bases; unmatched junction bases: 9. The CDR3 covers 18 residues. The CDR3 nucleotides read TGTGCCAGCAGTGAACCCGGGACTAGCGGGAGTGGGCTAGAGACCCAGTACTTC. Residues: CASSEPGTSGSGLETQYF.

This clonotype was picked up many times. The gene calls are TRBV20-1 and TRBJ1-2, with TRBD1 matching 7 bases. V gave up 5 bases and J gave up 7 bases; unmatched junction bases: 7. The CDR3 runs 12 residues. Germline CDR1 and CDR2: DFQATT and SNEGSKA (reference sequence). CDR3 sequence (DNA): TGCAGTGCTGGGGACAGAGGATCTGGCTACACCTTC. Protein sequence: CSAGDRGSGYTF.

The gene calls are TRBV9 and TRBJ2-5; 7 bases are a match to TRBD2. The CDR3 loop spans 15 amino acids. CDR1 and CDR2 from the germline V gene are SGDLS and YYNGEE. V dropped 3 bases and J dropped 2; count of bases not matched to a gene: 7. The CDR3 DNA reads as TGTGCCAGCAGCGGCACCGGGACTATTCAAGAGACCCAGTACTTC. This translates into CASSGTGTIQETQYF.

This clonotype occurred many times. The CDR3, as DNA: TGTGCCAGCAGTTTTGGGACTAGGGGCGACGAGCAGTACTTC. Amino acid sequence: CASSFGTRGDEQYF. The chain employs TRBV6-1 and TRBJ2-7, with 8 bases lining up with TRBD2. J lost 5 bases, V lost 5 bases, and 8 bases had no gene match. This CDR3 has 14 residues. Germline V gene sequence: CDR1 MNHNS, CDR2 SASEGT.

This clonotype was detected many times. As DNA, the CDR3 is TGTGCCATCAGTGATTCAGCGGGATCAAGCACAGATACGCAGTATTTT. It translates to CAISDSAGSSTDTQYF. The chain recombines TRBV10-3 with TRBJ2-3, with 7 bases aligning to TRBD2. The CDR3 runs to 16 residues. V shed 3 bases, J shed 0 bases, and the junction held 6 bases outside the gene matches. Germline V gene sequence: CDR1 ENHRY, CDR2 SYGVKD.

In this sample, this clonotype turned up many times. The chain couples TRBV5-4 to TRBJ2-2, with D unresolved. The V gene's germline CDR1 is SGHNT and CDR2 YYREEE (reference sequence). The CDR3 is 13 amino acids. With 4 bases removed from V and 6 bases from J, the gap between germline ends came to 10 bases. This CDR3 is CASSHVIAGELFF. CDR3 bases: TGTGCCAGCAGCCACGTTATAGCCGGGGAGCTGTTTTTT.

This clonotype was counted at least ten times. The chain has TRBV29-1 and TRBJ2-5; maybe TRBD2 (5 bases). Per germline, CDR1 SQVTM and CDR2 ANQGSEA. The CDR3 is 11 residues long. Trimming removed 2 bases at V and 9 bases at J, with 10 bases between. Here the CDR3 reads CSVESYGAQYF. The DNA for the CDR3 is TGCAGCGTTGAATCCTACGGGGCCCAGTACTTC.

The CDR3 reads CASTASGPGPAGYTF. CDR3 DNA sequence: TGCGCCAGCACCGCTAGCGGCCCAGGGCCAGCGGGCTACACCTTC. This sequence joins TRBV5-1 and TRBJ1-2; D is perhaps TRBD1 (5 bases). The ends were cut back, 6 bases at V and 8 bases at J, with 23 bases in the middle. CDR1 is SGHRS and CDR2 is YFSETQ in the germline V gene. CDR3 length: 15 residues.